Here is one T cell receptor beta chain with its context. Its target is unknown. Measured with immunoSEQ multiplex PCR; TCRdb has only the in-frame clones, and not every one. The table lists about 83,000 clones, approximately 90% of them singletons. During the collection period, no donor immune events like infections were recorded. Germline V gene sequence: CDR1 SQVTM, CDR2 ANQGSEA. CDR3 size: 11 residues. V was trimmed by 2 bases and J by 1 base, leaving 0 bases between them. The entry originates in a study of identifying expanded T cells in peripheral blood. Study conclusions and caveats: Variance in clone template counts between approximately 2-week samples significantly increased with total template count across all healthy donors. Differentially abundant clones: 0.95 to 1.5 between replicates, about 16 at approximately 13 days, 19 to 20 at four.

The rearrangement links TRBV29-1 to TRBJ1-3; no firm D call. Sequenced input: blood. This clonotype was obtained from a person between 18 and 75 years old in good health. CDR3 region: CSVESGNTIYF. The CDR3 bases are TGCAGCGTTGAATCTGGAAACACCATATATTTT.